The next 8 T cell receptor beta chains were all read from a single sample in a study of monozygotic twins with inflammatory bowel disease. With the 5' RACE reads reprocessed, TCRdb shows one record per CDR3 protein and no DNA. The specimen's table records 400,000 or so distinct CDR3 sequences. Sequencing used blood. The source is a human donor with ulcerative colitis or Crohn's disease, or a healthy co-twin of an affected twin (not recorded which).

The J gene is TRBJ2-3, the V gene TRBV5-1. This CDR3 contains 14 residues. The germline V gene encodes CDR1 SGHRS and CDR2 YFSETQ. CDR3 sequence reads: CASSSGRRTDTQYF.

The chain combines TRBV27 with TRBJ2-2; TCRdb reports TRBD2, a call that lacks DNA to check it against. The V gene's germline CDR1 is MNHEY and CDR2 SMNVEV (reference sequence). The CDR3 spans 15 residues. The CDR3 spells CASRMSGLNTGELFF.

The chain links TRBV3-1 to TRBJ1-2. CDR3 length: 14 residues. The V gene's germline CDR1 is LGHDT and CDR2 YNNKEL (reference sequence). This chain's CDR3 is CASSQDHSGYGYTF.

The rearrangement joins TRBV6-5 to TRBJ2-2; the TRBD1 assignment by TCRdb is unverifiable without DNA. Germline V gene lookup returns CDR1 MNHEY and CDR2 SVGAGI. The CDR3 is made up of 13 amino acids. Here the CDR3 reads CANGPDGAGELFF.

V gene TRBV2 combines with J gene TRBJ2-2. The CDR3 runs 13 residues. CDR1 is SNHLY and CDR2 is FYNNEI in the germline V gene. The CDR3 protein is CASSSSNTGELFF.

The J gene is TRBJ2-1, the V gene TRBV18; TCRdb's assignment of TRBD1 cannot be checked, as there is no DNA. Germline assignment: CDR1 KGHSH and CDR2 LQKENI. The CDR3 contains 16 residues. CDR3 loop: CASSPPAAGESNEQFF.

J is TRBJ2-7 and V is TRBV27; TCRdb names TRBD2, which stays unverified in the absence of DNA. Germline values: CDR1 MNHEY, CDR2 SMNVEV (reference sequence). The CDR3 loop spans 16 amino acids. The CDR3 here is CASSPLEVTSSYEQYF.

The chain joins TRBV7-2 to TRBJ1-1; the D call of TRBD1 rests on TCRdb alone, since no DNA is present to check it. This CDR3 contains 16 residues. Germline V gene data show CDR1 as SGHTA and CDR2 as FQGNSA. CDR3 residues: CASSLFPPGLDTEAFF.